The rows below give T cell receptor beta chains drawn from one sample of a study of T cell changes during pregnancy in multiple sclerosis. The method was immunoSEQ multiplex PCR; TCRdb's version includes in-frame clones alone and lacks a portion of them. This sample has about 64,000 clones, with 90% found just once. Sample: peripheral blood, taken in the second trimester of pregnancy. All receptors derive from a female donor in good health, enrolled as a control in a pregnancy study. Both conserved end residues are part of each CDR3. D genes are given only for firm matches. Not all rows give a size; the values are once, few, many and, for expanded clones, a class.

>TRBJ1-4|TRBV5-1|TRBD1|.
TGCGCCAGCAGCCCGGGACAGATTAATGAAAAACTGTTTTTT
CASSPGQINEKLFF
>TRBJ2-2|TRBV4-1|.|few
TGCGCCAGCAGCCAAGATCGCGACGGGGCGAACACCGGGGAGCTGTTTTTT
CASSQDRDGANTGELFF
>TRBJ1-4|TRBV5-1|.|.
TGCGCCAGCAGCCCCGCACAGACAACTAATGAAAAACTGTTTTTT
CASSPAQTTNEKLFF
>TRBJ2-6|TRBV6-1|TRBD1|.
TGTGCCAGCAGTGGTACTCTACAGGGGCGACTCGGGGCCAACGTCCTGACTTTC
CASSGTLQGRLGANVLTF
>TRBJ2-7|TRBV29-1|.|.
TGCAGCGTTGTCGAGGGAGGAGGATACGAGCAGTACTTC
CSVVEGGGYEQYF
>TRBJ2-7|TRBV7-2|.|.
TGTGCCAGCAGTCACGACACCAGCGAGCAGTACTTC
CASSHDTSEQYF
>TRBJ2-5|TRBV15|TRBD1|.
TGTGCCACCAGCGAAAGGGGGCCCGTGGAGACCCAGTACTTC
CATSERGPVETQYF
>TRBJ2-7|TRBV7-8|.|.
TGTGCCAGCAGCTTAGGTTCAGGGCTAGGATCCTACGAGCAGTACTTC
CASSLGSGLGSYEQYF
>TRBJ2-7|TRBV7-9|TRBD2|once
TGTGCCAGCAGCCCAGGACTAAGCGGGGGGGCCAGGTCCTACGAGCAGTACTTC
CASSPGLSGGARSYEQYF
>TRBJ2-3|TRBV6-6|.|.
TGTGCCAGCACTCCCTCACCTGAGCGGGCGCAGTATTTT
CASTPSPERAQYF
>TRBJ1-2|TRBV13|TRBD1|.
TGTGCCAGCAGCTTAGGGGGGACAGGGCCCTATGGCTACACCTTC
CASSLGGTGPYGYTF
>TRBJ1-2|TRBV6-5|TRBD1|.
TGTGCCAGCAGTTCCTCAGGGGGCCGGTATGGCTACACCTTC
CASSSSGGRYGYTF
>TRBJ1-2|TRBV7-2|.|.
TGTGCCAGCTCGGCGGGGTCCTTTTATGGCTACACCTTC
CASSAGSFYGYTF
>TRBJ2-7|TRBV10-3|.|.
TGTGCCATCAGTGATGGACTCGCCTACGAGCAGTACTTC
CAISDGLAYEQYF
>TRBJ2-7|TRBV5-6|.|.
TGTGCCAGCAGCTTGGGCGGGGCAAACTACGAGCAGTACTTC
CASSLGGANYEQYF
>TRBJ2-7|TRBV2|TRBD1|.
TGTGCCAGCAGTGGTATTGAGACAGGGGTCGACGAGCAGTACTTC
CASSGIETGVDEQYF
>TRBJ1-1|TRBV12-2|.|.
TGTGCAAGTCGCTTAGTCATAATCGGCACTGAAGCTTTCTTT
CASRLVIIGTEAFF
>TRBJ1-2|TRBV6-5|.|few
TGTGCCAGCAGTTACTCGCAGGGAAACTATGGCTACACCTTC
CASSYSQGNYGYTF
>TRBJ2-7|TRBV9|TRBD1|.
TGTGCCAGCAGCGCGGGGACAGGGGACTACGAGCAGTACTTC
CASSAGTGDYEQYF
>TRBJ2-5|TRBV9|TRBD2|.
TGTGCCAGCAGCCCAACAGCGGGGGGAAACCAAGAGACCCAGTACTTC
CASSPTAGGNQETQYF
>TRBJ2-2|TRBV6-5|.|.
TGTGCCAACAGTTTGAGGTGGGCCGGGGAGCTGTTTTTT
CANSLRWAGELFF
>TRBJ2-2|TRBV5-6|.|.
TGTGCCAGCGAAAGCTCGAACACCGGGGAGCTGTTTTTT
CASESSNTGELFF
>TRBJ2-7|TRBV7-6|.|.
TGTGCCAGCAGCTTAGCGGCGGGCGGCTCCCCCTCCTACGAGCAGTACTTC
CASSLAAGGSPSYEQYF
>TRBJ2-1|TRBV6-5|.|.
TGTGCCAGCAGGCGTGGGGGGTTAAATGAGCAGTTCTTC
CASRRGGLNEQFF
>TRBJ2-6|TRBV13|.|.
TGTGCCAGCAGCCCGTACATGGAACCGGGAGGGGCCAACGTCCTGACTTTC
CASSPYMEPGGANVLTF
>TRBJ2-7|TRBV14|TRBD1|.
TGTGCCAGCAGCCCACGGACGACAGGGGCCTACGAGCAGTACTTC
CASSPRTTGAYEQYF
>TRBJ1-3|TRBV15|TRBD1|once
TGTGCCACCAGCAGAGGGACAGGAGGAAACACCATATATTTT
CATSRGTGGNTIYF
>TRBJ2-5|TRBV7-3|.|.
TGTGCCAGCAGCGTCCCCAGGGAGACCCAGTACTTC
CASSVPRETQYF